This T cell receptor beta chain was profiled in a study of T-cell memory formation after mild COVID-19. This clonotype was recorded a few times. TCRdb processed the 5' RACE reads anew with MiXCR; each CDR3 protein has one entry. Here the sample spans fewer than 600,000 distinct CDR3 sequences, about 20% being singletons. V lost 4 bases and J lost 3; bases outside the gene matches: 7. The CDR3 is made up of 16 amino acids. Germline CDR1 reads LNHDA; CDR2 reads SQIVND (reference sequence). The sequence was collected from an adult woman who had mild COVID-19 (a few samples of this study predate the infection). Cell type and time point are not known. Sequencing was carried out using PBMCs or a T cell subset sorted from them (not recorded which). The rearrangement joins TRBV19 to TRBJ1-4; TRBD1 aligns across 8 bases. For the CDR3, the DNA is TGTGCCAGTAGTACGACAGGGGCCGCGTCTAATGAAAAACTGTTTTTT. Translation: CASSTTGAASNEKLFF. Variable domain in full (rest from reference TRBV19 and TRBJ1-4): DGGITQSPKYLFRKEGQNVTLSCEQNLNHDAMYWYRQDPGQGLRLIYYSQIVNDFQKGDIAEGYSVSREKKESFPLTVTSAQKNPTAFYLCASSTTGAASNEKLFFGSGTQLSVL.